The entry that follows covers one T cell receptor (beta chain) sequence. As yet, its antigen is unknown. The sample comes from a study of T cell repertoires in cytomegalovirus infection. Germline-derived CDR1 and CDR2 are SGHTA and FQGTGA. The CDR3 sequence is 14 residues long. J was trimmed by 4 bases and V by 3 bases; bases with no gene match: 3. Overall study results and limits: HLA-C-restricted CMV clonotypes gave the most frequent clonotype in two of eight donors.

TCRdb re-derived calls from the reads in MiXCR, one entry per CDR3 protein. In the table there are over 250,000 distinct CDR3 sequences, roughly a fifth of which are singletons. The rearrangement links TRBV7-3 to TRBJ2-1; 7 nucleotides match TRBD2. The sequence was obtained from a human donor in good health (CMV status not recorded). Some clones in this sample may be carry-over from other donors' samples. Here the sequenced sample was cultured PBMCs, taken from culture after CMV antigen stimulation. The CDR3 is CASSFTSEYNEQFF. CDR3 coding DNA: TGTGCCAGCAGCTTTACTAGCGAATACAATGAGCAGTTCTTC.